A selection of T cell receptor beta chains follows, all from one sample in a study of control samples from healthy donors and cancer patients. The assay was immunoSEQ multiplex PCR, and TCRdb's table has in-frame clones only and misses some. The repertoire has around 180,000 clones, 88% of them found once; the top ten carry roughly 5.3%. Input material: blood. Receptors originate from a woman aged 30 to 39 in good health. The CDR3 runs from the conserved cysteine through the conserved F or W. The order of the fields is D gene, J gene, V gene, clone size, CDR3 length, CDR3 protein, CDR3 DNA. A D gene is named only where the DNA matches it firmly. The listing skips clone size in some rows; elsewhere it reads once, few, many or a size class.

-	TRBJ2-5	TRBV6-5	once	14	CASIKHRNEETQYF	TGTGCCAGCATTAAACACAGGAACGAAGAGACCCAGTACTTC
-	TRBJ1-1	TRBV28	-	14	CASSLPGLNTEAFF	TGTGCCAGCAGTTTACCGGGATTAAACACTGAAGCTTTCTTT
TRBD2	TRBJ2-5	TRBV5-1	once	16	CASWTSGGAGQETQYF	TGCGCCAGCTGGACTAGCGGGGGGGCCGGCCAAGAGACCCAGTACTTC
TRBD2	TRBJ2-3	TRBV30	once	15	CAWSVLAGYTDTQYF	TGTGCCTGGAGTGTACTAGCGGGGTACACAGATACGCAGTATTTT
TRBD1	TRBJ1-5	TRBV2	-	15	CASRGLGQGNQPQHF	TGTGCCAGCAGGGGGTTGGGACAGGGGAATCAGCCCCAGCATTTT
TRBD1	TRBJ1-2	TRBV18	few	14	CASSYNPRDRHHTF	TGTGCCAGCTCCTACAATCCCCGGGACAGACACCACACCTTC
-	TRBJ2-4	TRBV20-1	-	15	CSASPVDSSKNIQYF	TGCAGTGCTAGTCCAGTCGACAGCTCCAAAAACATTCAGTACTTC
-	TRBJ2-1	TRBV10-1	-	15	CASYPIHRVGNEQFF	TGCGCCAGCTACCCAATTCACAGGGTTGGCAATGAGCAGTTCTTC
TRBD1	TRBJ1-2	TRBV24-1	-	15	CATSALGAGGYGYTF	TGTGCCACCAGTGCCTTAGGGGCAGGGGGCTATGGCTACACCTTC
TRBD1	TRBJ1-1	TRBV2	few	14	CASRNRGGLTEAFF	TGTGCCAGCAGAAACAGGGGTGGTCTCACTGAAGCTTTCTTT
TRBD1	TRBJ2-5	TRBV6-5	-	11	CASSRQGTQYF	TGTGCCAGCAGCCGACAGGGGACCCAGTACTTC
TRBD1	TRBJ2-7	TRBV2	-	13	CASSYDRGLEQYF	TGTGCCAGCAGTTATGACAGGGGGCTGGAGCAGTACTTC
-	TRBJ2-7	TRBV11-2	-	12	CASTPRSPEQYF	TGTGCCAGCACCCCAAGGTCACCCGAGCAGTACTTC
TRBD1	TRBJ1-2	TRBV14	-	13	CASSQGDSYGYTF	TGTGCCAGCAGCCAAGGGGACAGTTATGGCTACACCTTC
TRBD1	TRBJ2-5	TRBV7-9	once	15	CASSLGPLAGGTQYF	TGTGCCAGCAGCTTAGGTCCCCTGGCAGGGGGGACCCAGTACTTC
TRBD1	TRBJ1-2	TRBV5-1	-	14	CASSSSTGGYGYTF	TGCGCCAGCAGCTCCTCGACAGGGGGGTATGGCTACACCTTC
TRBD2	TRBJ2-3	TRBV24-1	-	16	CATSEASGGRTDTQYF	TGTGCCACCAGTGAGGCTAGCGGGGGGCGCACAGATACGCAGTATTTT
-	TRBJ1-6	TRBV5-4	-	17	CASSSSTGGWGNSPLHF	TGTGCCAGCAGCTCCTCAACCGGGGGCTGGGGAAATTCACCCCTCCACTTT
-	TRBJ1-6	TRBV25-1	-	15	CASRISALGGSPLHF	TGTGCCAGCAGGATAAGTGCTCTGGGGGGTTCACCCCTCCACTTT
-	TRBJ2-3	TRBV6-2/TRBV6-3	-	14	CASSDGAGTDTQYF	TGTGCCAGCAGCGATGGGGCTGGCACAGATACGCAGTATTTT
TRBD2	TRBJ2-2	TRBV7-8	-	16	CASSLVGGSNTGELFF	TGTGCCAGCAGCCTCGTCGGGGGGTCGAACACCGGGGAGCTGTTTTTT
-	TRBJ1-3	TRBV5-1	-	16	CASSLGPTDSGNTIYF	TGCGCCAGCAGCTTGGGGCCGACGGACTCTGGAAACACCATATATTTT
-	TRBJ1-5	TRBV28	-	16	CASRRLFSYSNQPQHF	TGTGCCAGCAGAAGATTGTTTTCATATAGCAATCAGCCCCAGCATTTT
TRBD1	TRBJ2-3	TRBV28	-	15	CASSLGTGHTDTQYF	TGTGCCAGCAGTTTAGGGACAGGCCACACAGATACGCAGTATTTT
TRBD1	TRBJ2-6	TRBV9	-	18	CASSVSGTGVPGANVLTF	TGTGCCAGCAGCGTATCCGGGACAGGGGTCCCCGGGGCCAACGTCCTGACTTTC
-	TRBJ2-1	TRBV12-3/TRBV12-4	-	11	CASSFGQEQFF	TGTGCCAGCAGTTTTGGCCAGGAGCAGTTCTTC
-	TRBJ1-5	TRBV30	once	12	CAWTGDNQPQHF	TGTGCCTGGACAGGAGATAATCAGCCCCAGCATTTT
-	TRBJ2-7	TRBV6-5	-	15	CASSIRQGREREQYF	TGTGCCAGCAGTATACGACAGGGGAGGGAGCGAGAGCAGTACTTC
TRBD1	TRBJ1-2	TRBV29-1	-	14	CSAGQGATNYGYTF	TGCAGCGCGGGACAGGGGGCCACTAACTATGGCTACACCTTC
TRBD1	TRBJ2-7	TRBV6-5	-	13	CASRRTGSAEQYF	TGTGCCAGCAGACGGACAGGGAGCGCCGAGCAGTACTTC
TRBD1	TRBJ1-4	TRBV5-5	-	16	CASSPPFGTGDEKLFF	TGTGCCAGCAGCCCCCCGTTTGGGACAGGGGACGAAAAACTGTTTTTT
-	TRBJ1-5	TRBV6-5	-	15	CASSSGRGSNQPQHF	TGTGCCAGCAGTTCAGGGAGAGGTAGCAATCAGCCCCAGCATTTT
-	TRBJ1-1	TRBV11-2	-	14	CASSLDVLGIRAFF	TGTGCCAGCAGCTTAGATGTTCTCGGAATACGAGCTTTCTTT
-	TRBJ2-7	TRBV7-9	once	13	CASSSGASYEQYF	TGTGCCAGCAGCTCAGGGGCCTCCTACGAGCAGTACTTC
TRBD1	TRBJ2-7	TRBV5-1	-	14	CASSTTGGAPEQYF	TGCGCCAGCAGTACGACAGGGGGCGCCCCCGAGCAGTACTTC
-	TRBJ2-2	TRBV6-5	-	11	CASRATGELFF	TGTGCCAGCAGGGCTACCGGGGAGCTGTTTTTT
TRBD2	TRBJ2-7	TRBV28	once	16	CASSVISGRNNYEQYF	TGTGCCAGCAGTGTGATAAGCGGGAGGAACAACTACGAGCAGTACTTC
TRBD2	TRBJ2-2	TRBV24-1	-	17	CATSDFLAGTQRGELFF	TGTGCCACCAGTGATTTCCTAGCGGGGACCCAAAGGGGGGAGCTGTTTTTT
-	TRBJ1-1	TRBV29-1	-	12	CSVVGANTEAFF	TGCAGCGTTGTAGGGGCGAACACTGAAGCTTTCTTT
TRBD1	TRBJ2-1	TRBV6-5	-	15	CASSYSWTGFNEQFF	TGTGCCAGCAGTTACTCCTGGACAGGGTTTAATGAGCAGTTCTTC
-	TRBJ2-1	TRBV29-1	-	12	CSVDHRENEQFF	TGCAGCGTTGACCACAGGGAGAATGAGCAGTTCTTC
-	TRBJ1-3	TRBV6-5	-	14	CASCRGSSGNTIYF	TGTGCCAGCTGCAGGGGAAGCTCTGGAAACACCATATATTTT
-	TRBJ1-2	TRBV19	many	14	CASSIGTAIYGYTF	TGTGCCAGTAGTATAGGGACTGCTATCTATGGCTACACCTTC
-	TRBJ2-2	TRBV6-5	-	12	CASAGDTGELFF	TGTGCCAGCGCAGGAGACACCGGGGAGCTGTTTTTT
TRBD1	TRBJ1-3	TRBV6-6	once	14	CATGQGARGNTIYF	TGTGCCACCGGACAGGGGGCACGCGGAAACACCATATATTTT
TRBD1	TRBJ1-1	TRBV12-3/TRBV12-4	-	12	CASIDRDRGSFF	TGTGCCAGCATTGATCGGGACAGGGGATCTTTCTTT
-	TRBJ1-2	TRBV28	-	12	CASSREFYGYTF	TGTGCCAGCAGCAGGGAATTCTATGGCTACACCTTC
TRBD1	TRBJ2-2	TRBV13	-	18	CASSLGQLGTAYTGELFF	TGTGCCAGCAGCTTAGGCCAATTAGGGACAGCGTACACCGGGGAGCTGTTTTTT
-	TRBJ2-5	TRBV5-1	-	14	CASSLESGGETQYF	TGCGCCAGCAGCTTGGAATCCGGCGGGGAGACCCAGTACTTC
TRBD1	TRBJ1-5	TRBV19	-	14	CASSMTGENQPQHF	TGTGCCAGTAGTATGACAGGGGAAAATCAGCCCCAGCATTTT
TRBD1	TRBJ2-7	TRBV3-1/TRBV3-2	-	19	CASSQVRQGARKSPYEQYF	TGTGCCAGCAGCCAGGTCCGACAGGGGGCGCGAAAGTCCCCCTACGAGCAGTACTTC
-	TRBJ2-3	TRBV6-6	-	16	CASSPSGLVSTDTQYF	TGTGCCAGCAGTCCGAGTGGGCTCGTGAGCACAGATACGCAGTATTTT
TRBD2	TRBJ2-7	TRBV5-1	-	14	CASSFRGGVYEQYF	TGCGCCAGCAGCTTCCGGGGGGGCGTATACGAGCAGTACTTC
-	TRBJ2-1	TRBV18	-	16	CASSPPSGTDKNEQFF	TGTGCCAGCTCACCACCCAGCGGGACAGACAAGAATGAGCAGTTCTTC
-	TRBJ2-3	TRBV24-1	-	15	CATSALGAGTDTQYF	TGTGCCACCAGTGCTTTGGGGGCTGGCACAGATACGCAGTATTTT